This entry lists 27 T cell receptor beta chains sequenced from one sample in a study of blood T cell repertoires in COVID-19. The repertoire was sequenced with immunoSEQ multiplex PCR; TCRdb's copy has only in-frame clones and lacks some. The data show tens of thousands of clones, 86% seen once. What was sequenced was peripheral blood. These TCRs come from a man aged 60 to 69 with acute or convalescent COVID-19.

This chain uses TRBV21-1 with TRBJ2-1; TRBD1 is the table's D call and was not checked against the DNA. TRBV21-1 is given as a pseudogene. The CDR3 spans 17 residues. The CDR3, as DNA: TGTGCCAGCAACAAAACGTTACTCCCGGGACATTACAATGAGCAGTTCTTC. As protein: CASNKTLLPGHYNEQFF.

A word on this clone: The sample contains more than one DNA sequence encoding this CDR3. CDR3 amino acids: CASSTGGSYGYTF. The CDR3 DNA is TGTGCCAGCAGCACGGGCGGGAGCTATGGCTACACCTTC. The V and J genes are TRBV5-6 and TRBJ1-2; D unclear. This CDR3 has 13 amino acids. From germline, CDR1 is SGHDT and CDR2 YYEEEE. V gave up 4 bases and J gave up 4 bases, with 11 bases separating them.

CDR3 nucleotides: TGTGCCAGCAGCTTAAGGCGCCACTACCCTCTCGAGCCCCAGCATTTT. Protein: CASSLRRHYPLEPQHF. The chain recombines TRBV7-2 with TRBJ1-5; D gene ambiguous. CDR3 size: 16 residues. The germline V gene encodes CDR1 SGHTA and CDR2 FQGNSA. Deletions cut 2 bases from V and 8 bases from J, with 19 bases between.

The rearrangement joins TRBV27 to TRBJ2-2; 7 bases align to TRBD1. The CDR3 is 18 residues long. Unmatched junction bases numbered 16, after V lost 7 bases and J lost 2 bases. Germline V gene sequence: CDR1 MNHEY, CDR2 SMNVEV (reference sequence). The DNA of the CDR3 is TGTGCCAGCACCACAGGGGCAGGAAAAGTTCTAAACACCGGGGAGCTGTTTTTT. Protein: CASTTGAGKVLNTGELFF.

This clone was seen a handful of times. The genes are TRBV6-5 and TRBJ1-6; no firm D call. Germline assignment: CDR1 MNHEY and CDR2 SVGAGI. This CDR3 has 12 residues. Between the trimmed V and J ends, which lost 2 bases and 10 bases, there was a span of 6 bases. The DNA for the CDR3 is TGTGCCAGCAGTTACCGGGAGTCACCCCTCCACTTT. Amino acids: CASSYRESPLHF.

The chain carries TRBV5-1 and TRBJ1-2; perhaps TRBD1 as D (5 bases). Per germline, CDR1 SGHRS and CDR2 YFSETQ. This CDR3 spans 15 amino acids. V lost 5 bases, J lost 1 base, and 15 bases lay in between. The CDR3 loop reads CASSSLGGVNYGYTF. CDR3 in DNA: TGCGCCAGCAGTAGTCTGGGGGGAGTTAACTATGGCTACACCTTC.

The CDR3 sequence: CASSLGFGGGTEAFF. In DNA, the CDR3 is TGTGCCAGCAGCTTGGGGTTCGGGGGTGGCACTGAAGCTTTCTTT. This sequence joins TRBV5-4 and TRBJ1-1; D is possibly TRBD1 (5 bases). This CDR3 contains 15 residues. Per germline, CDR1 SGHNT and CDR2 YYREEE (reference sequence). Trimming left V 0 bases short and J 4 bases short, with 13 bases between.

The J gene is TRBJ1-5, the V gene TRBV5-6; possibly TRBD1 for D (6 bases). Germline V gene data show CDR1 as SGHDT and CDR2 as YYEEEE. The V gene lost 3 bases and the J gene lost 7 bases, with 11 bases spanning the gap. This CDR3 region has 13 residues. In DNA, the CDR3 is TGTGCCAGCAGCTCAGACCAGGGGCAGCCCCAGCATTTT. Amino acid sequence: CASSSDQGQPQHF.

V is TRBV11-2 and J is TRBJ1-6, with D maybe TRBD1 (5 bases). Trimming took off 6 bases at V and 10 bases at J, with 16 bases between the two ends. The length of the CDR3 is 14 residues. Germline V lookup: CDR1 SGHAT, CDR2 FQNNGV. The CDR3 DNA follows: TGTGCCAGCAGGGACCTCAGGGAAGGATCACCCCTCCACTTT. Translating gives CASRDLREGSPLHF.

This clone was seen only a few times. This chain connects TRBV10-1 to TRBJ2-1; the D gene is possibly TRBD1 (5 bases). The germline CDR1 and CDR2 sequences are WNHNN and SYGVQD (reference sequence). This CDR3 comprises 15 residues. V lost 5 bases and J lost 3, with 14 bases in between. The CDR3 reads CASSPQGNGYNEQFF. DNA of the CDR3: TGCGCCAGCAGTCCTCAGGGTAACGGCTACAATGAGCAGTTCTTC.

The chain joins TRBV6-4 to TRBJ2-5; 9 bases are shared with TRBD1. This CDR3 region has 14 residues. Germline V gene sequence: CDR1 MRHNA, CDR2 SNTAGT. V lost 4 bases, J lost 5 bases, and 5 bases stayed unmatched. The DNA for the CDR3 is TGTGCCAGCAGTGTTACAGGGGGCGTTGAGACCCAGTACTTC. It yields the protein CASSVTGGVETQYF.

V and J are TRBV5-4 and TRBJ1-2, with D possibly being TRBD1 (5 bases). Trimming stripped 4 bases from V and 3 bases from J, with 13 bases between. CDR3 length: 14 residues. In germline, CDR1 is SGHNT, CDR2 YYREEE (reference sequence). As DNA, the CDR3 is TGTGCCAGCAGCGGGGCCACCAGATACTATGGCTACACCTTC. As protein: CASSGATRYYGYTF.

The rearrangement links TRBV28 to TRBJ2-7; TRBD2 agrees at 7 bases. After removal of 2 bases from V and 1 base from J, the junction contained 8 bases not matched to a gene. There are 16 residues in the CDR3. Germline V gene lookup returns CDR1 MDHEN and CDR2 SYDVKM. The DNA for the CDR3 is TGTGCCAGCAGTTTACAACCGGGCGGGGGTTCCTACGAGCAGTACTTC. Translating it yields CASSLQPGGGSYEQYF.

This chain's CDR3 is CASGPGGSGEQYF. In DNA form, the CDR3 reads TGTGCTAGTGGCCCAGGGGGCTCTGGCGAGCAGTACTTC. J is TRBJ2-7 and V is TRBV12-5; TRBD1 agrees at 8 bases. The V gene end was trimmed by 6 bases and the J gene end by 6 bases; junction bases not matched to a gene: 7. The CDR3 covers 13 residues. Germline assignment: CDR1 LGHNT and CDR2 FRNRAP. Drawing the rest from reference TRBV12-5 and TRBJ2-7, the complete variable domain is DARVTQTPRHKVTEMGQEVTMRCQPILGHNTVFWYRQTMMQGLELLAYFRNRAPLDDSGMPKDRFSAEMPDATLATLKIQPSEPRDSAVYFCASGPGGSGEQYFGPGTRLTVT.

V and J are TRBV9 and TRBJ2-7, with 7 bases matching TRBD2. Per germline, CDR1 SGDLS and CDR2 YYNGEE. This CDR3 comprises 14 residues. V shed 4 bases, J shed 4 bases, and the junction held 8 bases outside the gene matches. CDR3: CASSLGSGVYEQYF. The CDR3 DNA is TGTGCCAGCAGCCTAGGGAGCGGGGTATACGAGCAGTACTTC.

This chain connects TRBV15 to TRBJ1-5; 10 nucleotides match TRBD1. V shed 6 bases, J shed 0 bases, and the junction held 2 bases outside the gene matches. Germline V lookup: CDR1 LNHNV, CDR2 YYDKDF (reference sequence). The CDR3 consists of 15 residues. The CDR3: CATSRTGGSNQPQHF. The DNA for the CDR3 is TGTGCCACCAGTCGGACAGGGGGTAGCAATCAGCCCCAGCATTTT. Variable domain in full (rest from reference TRBV15 and TRBJ1-5): DAMVIQNPRYQVTQFGKPVTLSCSQTLNHNVMYWYQQKSSQAPKLLFHYYDKDFNNEADTPDNFQSRRPNTSFCFLDIRSPGLGDTAMYLCATSRTGGSNQPQHFGDGTRLSIL.

J is TRBJ1-2 and V is TRBV5-5; D remains unclear. The germline V gene has CDR1 SGHKS and CDR2 YYEKEE (reference sequence). This CDR3 contains 12 residues. The V gene lost 5 bases and the J gene lost 7 bases, with 12 bases spanning the gap. This CDR3 reads CASSQFELGYTF. The CDR3 region has the DNA TGTGCCAGCAGTCAATTTGAGCTTGGCTACACCTTC.

The chain links TRBV10-1 to TRBJ1-5; tentative D call: TRBD1 (5 bases). The CDR3 covers 11 residues. CDR1 and CDR2 (germline): WNHNN, SYGVQD (reference sequence). V lost 6 bases, J lost 6 bases, and 6 bases lay in between. The CDR3 sequence: CASRGGQPQHF. The CDR3 DNA follows: TGCGCCAGCAGGGGGGGTCAGCCCCAGCATTTT.

The chain links TRBV7-9 to TRBJ2-1; D perhaps matches TRBD1 (6 bases). In germline, CDR1 is SEHNR, CDR2 FQNEAQ (reference sequence). The CDR3 has 14 residues. V was pared by 4 bases and J by 1 base, with 8 bases between. The CDR3 is CASSSQGSYNEQFF. CDR3 nucleotides: TGTGCCAGCAGCTCACAGGGATCCTACAATGAGCAGTTCTTC.

This clone was recorded once. The chain uses TRBV2 and TRBJ1-2; 7 bases line up with TRBD1. V shed 10 bases, J shed 8 bases, and the junction held 4 bases outside the gene matches. Germline CDR1 reads SNHLY; CDR2 reads FYNNEI. CDR3 length: 10 amino acids. The CDR3 region is CAIDRDGYTF. The DNA for the CDR3 is TGTGCCATCGACAGGGACGGCTACACCTTC.

The chain carries TRBV24-1 and TRBJ1-2, with D tentatively TRBD1 (6 bases). Germline CDR1 reads KGHDR; CDR2 reads SFDVKD. Trimming stripped 4 bases from V and 6 bases from J, with 11 bases between. This CDR3 is built from 13 residues. The CDR3 region has the DNA TGTGCCACCAGTGACCCCGGGACAAATGGCTACACCTTC. Protein product: CATSDPGTNGYTF.

In its sample, this clone was seen once. This rearrangement joins TRBV5-1 to TRBJ2-7; weak D call: TRBD1 (6 bases). V was cut by 5 bases and J by 5 bases, with 14 bases left in between. The CDR3 spans 13 residues. Germline V gives CDR1 SGHRS, CDR2 YFSETQ. Written as DNA, the CDR3 is TGCGCCAGCAGACATCCGGCAGGGGACGAGCAGTACTTC. It translates to CASRHPAGDEQYF. The entire variable domain, with the rest obtained from reference TRBV5-1 and TRBJ2-7, is as follows: KAGVTQTPRYLIKTRGQQVTLSCSPISGHRSVSWYQQTPGQGLQFLFEYFSETQRNKGNFPGRFSGRQFSNSRSEMNVSTLELGDSALYLCASRHPAGDEQYFGPGTRLTVT.

J is TRBJ2-7 and V is TRBV12-5, with TRBD2 identical over 7 bases. CDR3 length equals 14 residues. Germline V CDR1 and CDR2: LGHNT, FRNRAP. V trimming: 5 bases; J trimming: 2 bases; junction bases outside the gene matches: 6. The CDR3 sequence is CASGPYGTTYEQYF. In nucleotides, the CDR3 is TGTGCTAGTGGTCCATACGGGACTACCTACGAGCAGTACTTC.

This sequence joins TRBV4-2 and TRBJ1-5, with D possibly being TRBD1 (6 bases). This CDR3 spans 15 amino acids. With 4 bases removed from V and 5 bases from J, the gap between germline ends came to 15 bases. Germline V gene lookup returns CDR1 LGHNA and CDR2 YNFKEQ. CDR3 in DNA: TGTGCCAGCAGCCCTTCCGACAGGTCCGATCAGCCCCAGCATTTT. This gives the protein CASSPSDRSDQPQHF.

The chain employs TRBV3-1 (or the pseudogene TRBV3-2) and TRBJ1-2; D is possibly TRBD1 (5 bases). The germline V and J ends were trimmed by 0 bases and 8 bases, with 16 bases remaining between them. The CDR3 extends over 15 amino acids. Per germline, CDR1 LGHDT and CDR2 YNNKEL (reference sequence). The CDR3 nucleotides read TGTGCCAGCAGCCAAGATGTGGAGGGGTTGGGCGGCTACACCTTC. This sequence encodes CASSQDVEGLGGYTF.

The chain has TRBV28 and TRBJ1-5, with D perhaps matching TRBD1 (5 bases). CDR1 and CDR2 from the germline V gene are MDHEN and SYDVKM. This CDR3 is built from 15 residues. The ends were cut back, 6 bases at V and 3 bases at J, with 15 bases in the middle. CDR3 sequence reads: CASSAGGSFNQPQHF. In DNA, the CDR3 is TGTGCCAGCAGCGCGGGGGGGAGCTTCAATCAGCCCCAGCATTTT.

This clone has more than one count but fewer than ten. This sequence joins TRBV7-9 and TRBJ1-1; 9 bases line up with TRBD1. CDR1 is SEHNR and CDR2 is FQNEAQ in the germline V gene (reference sequence). J gave up 4 bases and V 4 bases, and 4 bases lay outside the gene matches. CDR3 length: 14 amino acids. The CDR3 loop is CASSSGQGSTEAFF. The CDR3 nucleotides read TGTGCCAGCAGCTCAGGACAGGGGAGCACTGAAGCTTTCTTT.